The clone carrying this TCR beta chain turned up a few times. Its specificity is unknown. The sample belongs to a study of T cells after yellow fever vaccination. Notes on the study in general: Clones that expanded after primary vaccination mostly reappeared after the booster (roughly 96% CD4, 75% to 90% CD8).

MiXCR was run by TCRdb on the 5' RACE reads, yielding one entry per CDR3 protein. The profile shows hundreds of thousands of distinct CDR3 sequences, around 8.6% of them singletons. Looked up from germline, CDR1 is SGDLS and CDR2 is YYNGEE. V lost 4 bases to trimming and J lost 7 bases, with 12 bases between them. The CDR3 runs to 13 residues. This receptor was taken from a man aged 18 to 30 who received the YFV17D yellow fever vaccine. V gene TRBV9 combines with J gene TRBJ2-1; D uncertain. This material consisted of CD4+ T cells sorted from PBMCs, taken 5 days after the yellow fever booster vaccination. The CDR3 is CASSSAPGNEQFF. CDR3 nucleotides: TGTGCCAGCAGCTCCGCCCCCGGGAATGAGCAGTTCTTC. Full variable domain (rest looked up from reference TRBV9 and TRBJ2-1): DSGVTQTPKHLITATGQRVTLRCSPRSGDLSVYWYQQSLDQGLQFLIQYYNGEERAKGNILERFSAQQFPDLHSELNLSSLELGDSALYFCASSSAPGNEQFFGPGTRLTVL.